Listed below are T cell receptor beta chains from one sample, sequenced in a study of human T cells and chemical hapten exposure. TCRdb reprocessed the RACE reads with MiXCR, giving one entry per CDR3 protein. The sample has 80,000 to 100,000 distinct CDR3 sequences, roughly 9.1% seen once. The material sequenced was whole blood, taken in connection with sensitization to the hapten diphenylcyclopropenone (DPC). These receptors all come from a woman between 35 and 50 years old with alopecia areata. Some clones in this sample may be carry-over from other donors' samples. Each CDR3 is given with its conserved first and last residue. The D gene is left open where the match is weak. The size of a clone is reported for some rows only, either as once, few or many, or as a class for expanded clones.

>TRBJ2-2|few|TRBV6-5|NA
TGTGCCAGCAGTATTGGGAGGACCGGGGAGCTGTTTTTT
CASSIGRTGELFF
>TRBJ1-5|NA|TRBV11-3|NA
TGTGCCAGCAGCTTAGCATCATCGGCAGACAGGACCCAGCATTTT
CASSLASSADRTQHF
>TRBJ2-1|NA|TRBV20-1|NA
TGCAGTGCTAGAGATCTGGCCGGAAATGAGCAGTTCTTC
CSARDLAGNEQFF
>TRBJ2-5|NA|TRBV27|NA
TGTGCCAGCAGTTTTAGGGGAGGCGAGACCCAGTACTTC
CASSFRGGETQYF
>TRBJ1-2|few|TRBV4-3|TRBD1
TGCGCCAGCAGCCAAGATGATGCGACAGGGAGCCTCTATGGCTACACCTTC
CASSQDDATGSLYGYTF
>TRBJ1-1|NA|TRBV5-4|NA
TGTGCCAGCAGCTTTGACGGGTTGATGAACACTGAAGCTTTCTTT
CASSFDGLMNTEAFF
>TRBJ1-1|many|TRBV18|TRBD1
TGTGCCAGCTCACCACTCAGACAGGGGGGGCTGAACACTGAAGCTTTCTTT
CASSPLRQGGLNTEAFF
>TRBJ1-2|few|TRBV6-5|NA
TGTGCCACACGCGACGGCTATGGCTACACCTTC
CATRDGYGYTF
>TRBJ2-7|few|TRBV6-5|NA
TGTGCCAGCAGTTACGGAGAGCGGAACTCCTACGAGCAGTACTTC
CASSYGERNSYEQYF
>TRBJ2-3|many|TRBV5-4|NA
TGTGCCAGCAGCAAGGGAGGCGTGGGGGCATCAGATACGCAGTATTTT
CASSKGGVGASDTQYF
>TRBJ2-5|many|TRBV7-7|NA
TGTGCCAGCAGCCGCCTGGGTGTCCAAGAGACCCAGTACTTC
CASSRLGVQETQYF
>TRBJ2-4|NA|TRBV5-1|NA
TGCGCCAGCAGCTTGAGCAGGGAGCCAAACATTCAGTACTTC
CASSLSREPNIQYF
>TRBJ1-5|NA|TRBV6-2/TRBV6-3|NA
TGTGCCACCACCCACGGGGGGAGTGGTCAGCCCCAGCATTTT
CATTHGGSGQPQHF
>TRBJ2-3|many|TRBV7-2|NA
TGTGCCAGCAGCTCGGGACTTTTCACAGATACGCAGTATTTT
CASSSGLFTDTQYF
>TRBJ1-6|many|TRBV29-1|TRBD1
TGCAGCGTTGGAGACAGGGTTGATTCACCCCTCCACTTT
CSVGDRVDSPLHF
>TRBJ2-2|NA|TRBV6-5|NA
TGTGCCAGCAGTAGACGTATTGGAACTTACACCGGGGAGCTGTTTTTT
CASSRRIGTYTGELFF
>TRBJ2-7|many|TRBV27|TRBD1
TGTGCCAGCAGTTTATCGATTGGGACAGTGGGCTACGAGCAGTACTTC
CASSLSIGTVGYEQYF
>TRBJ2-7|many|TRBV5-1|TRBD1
TGCGCCAGCAGCTCCTCCGGGACAGTGACCTACGAGCAGTACTTC
CASSSSGTVTYEQYF
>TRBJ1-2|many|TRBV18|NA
TGTGCCAGCTCACCGATGGACAGTCCTAACTATGGCTACACCTTC
CASSPMDSPNYGYTF
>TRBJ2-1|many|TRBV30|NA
TGTGCCTGGGACACTAGATACAATGAGCAGTTCTTC
CAWDTRYNEQFF
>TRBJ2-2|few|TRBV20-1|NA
TGCAGTGCTAGAGATGAGGGGATCGCCGGGGAGCTGTTTTTT
CSARDEGIAGELFF
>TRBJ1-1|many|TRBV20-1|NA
TGCAGTGCTAGAGCCGTGGGGGGCGTGAACACTGAAGCTTTCTTT
CSARAVGGVNTEAFF
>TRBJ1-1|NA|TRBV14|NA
TGTGCCAGCAGCCAAGGAGGCAGGTGGGGGGACACTGAAGCTTTCTTT
CASSQGGRWGDTEAFF
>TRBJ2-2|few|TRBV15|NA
TGTGCCACCAGCAGTCTAGGGCGGCAGACCGGGGAGCTGTTTTTT
CATSSLGRQTGELFF
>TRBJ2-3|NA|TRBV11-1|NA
TGTGCCAGCAGCTTGACAGGTAGCACAGATACGCAGTATTTT
CASSLTGSTDTQYF
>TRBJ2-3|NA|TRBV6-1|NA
TGTGCCAGCAGTGAATTGTCTAGCGAGGCCACAGATACGCAGTATTTT
CASSELSSEATDTQYF
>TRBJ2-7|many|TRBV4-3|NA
TGCGCCAGCAGCCAAGAAAGGTTCCCCGGCTACGAGCAGTACTTC
CASSQERFPGYEQYF
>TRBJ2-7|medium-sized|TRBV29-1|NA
TGCAGCGTTCGTTCAGCTAGCTCCTACGAGCAGTACTTC
CSVRSASSYEQYF
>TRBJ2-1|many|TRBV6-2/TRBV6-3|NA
TGTGCCAGCAGTACCACTTCCGGGAACGAACCTTACAATGAGCAGTTCTTC
CASSTTSGNEPYNEQFF
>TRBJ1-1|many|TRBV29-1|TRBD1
TGCAGCGTACCAGGGGGTAGCAACACTGAAGCTTTCTTT
CSVPGGSNTEAFF
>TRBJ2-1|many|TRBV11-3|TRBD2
TGTGCCAGCAGCTCGGGACGGGGGGGCCTTATCGATGAGCAGTTCTTC
CASSSGRGGLIDEQFF
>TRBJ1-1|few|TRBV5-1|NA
TGCGCCAGCAGCTCGACAGAGAACACTGAAGCTTTCTTT
CASSSTENTEAFF
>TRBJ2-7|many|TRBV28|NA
TGTGCCAGCACTAACACGGGCGGGACCTACGAGCAGTACTTC
CASTNTGGTYEQYF
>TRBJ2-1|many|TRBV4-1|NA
TGCGCCAGCAGCCAAGACCTACAGGTAACCTACAATGAGCAGTTCTTC
CASSQDLQVTYNEQFF
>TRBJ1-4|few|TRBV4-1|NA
TGCGCCAGCAGCCAAGATCTTGGAAGCGCAACTAATGAAAAACTGTTTTTT
CASSQDLGSATNEKLFF
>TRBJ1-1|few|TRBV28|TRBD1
TGTGCCAGCAGTCACCGACAGGGTTGGTACACTGAAGCTTTCTTT
CASSHRQGWYTEAFF
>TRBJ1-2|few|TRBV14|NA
TGTGCCAGCAGCCGGGATAATCTAAACTATGGCTACACCTTC
CASSRDNLNYGYTF
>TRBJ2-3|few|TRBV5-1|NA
TGCGCCAGCAGCTTGGTAGGTTGGGGAGATACGCAGTATTTT
CASSLVGWGDTQYF
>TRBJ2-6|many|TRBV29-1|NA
TGCAGCGTTGAAGATCGAAGGGGCTCTTGGACCAACGTCCTGACTTTC
CSVEDRRGSWTNVLTF
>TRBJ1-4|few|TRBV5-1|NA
TGCGCCAGCAGCTTGGGTAGCAGTAATGAAAAACTGTTTTTT
CASSLGSSNEKLFF
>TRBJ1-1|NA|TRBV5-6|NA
TGTGCCAGCAGCTTGGGGGCATTGAACACTGAAGCTTTCTTT
CASSLGALNTEAFF
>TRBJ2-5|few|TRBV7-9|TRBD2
TGTGCCAGCAGCTTAGCGCGAGCGGGGAGACAAGAGACCCAGTACTTC
CASSLARAGRQETQYF
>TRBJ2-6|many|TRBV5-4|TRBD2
TGTGCCAGCAGCTTGCTAGCGGGGCCCTCTGGGGCCAACGTCCTGACTTTC
CASSLLAGPSGANVLTF